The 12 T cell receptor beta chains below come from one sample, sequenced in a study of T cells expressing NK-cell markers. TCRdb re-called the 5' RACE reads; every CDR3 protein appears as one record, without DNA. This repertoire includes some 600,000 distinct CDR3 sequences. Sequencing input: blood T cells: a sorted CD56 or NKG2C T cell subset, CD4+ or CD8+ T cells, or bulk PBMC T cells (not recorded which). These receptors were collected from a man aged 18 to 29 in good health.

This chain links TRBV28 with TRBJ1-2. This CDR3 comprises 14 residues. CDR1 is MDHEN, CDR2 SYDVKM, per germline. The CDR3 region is CASSPLGINYGYTF.

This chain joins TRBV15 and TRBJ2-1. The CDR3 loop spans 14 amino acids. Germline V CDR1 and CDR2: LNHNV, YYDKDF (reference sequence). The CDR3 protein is CATSRDSTSFEQFF.

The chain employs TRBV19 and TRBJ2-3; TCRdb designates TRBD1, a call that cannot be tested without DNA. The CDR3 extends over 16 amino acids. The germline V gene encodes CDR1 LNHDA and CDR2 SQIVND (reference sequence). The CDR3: CASSIKTGGRADTQYF.

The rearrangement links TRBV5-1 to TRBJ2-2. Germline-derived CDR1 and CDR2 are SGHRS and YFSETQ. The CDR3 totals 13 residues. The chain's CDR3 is CASSLVKGGELFF.

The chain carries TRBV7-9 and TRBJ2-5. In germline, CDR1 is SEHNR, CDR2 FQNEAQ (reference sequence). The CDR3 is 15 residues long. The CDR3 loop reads CASSLVLLDEETQYF.

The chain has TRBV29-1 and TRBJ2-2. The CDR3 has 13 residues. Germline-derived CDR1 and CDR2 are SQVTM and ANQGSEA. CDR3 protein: CSVGLLATGELFF.

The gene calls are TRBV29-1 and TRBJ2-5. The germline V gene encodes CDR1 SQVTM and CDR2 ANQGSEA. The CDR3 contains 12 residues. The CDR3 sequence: CSVEVSKETQYF.

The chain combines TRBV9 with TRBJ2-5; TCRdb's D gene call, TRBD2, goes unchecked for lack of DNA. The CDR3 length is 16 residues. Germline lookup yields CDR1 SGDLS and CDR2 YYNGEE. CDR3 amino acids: CASSVEGRVGRETQYF.

CDR3 sequence: CASSDRGRSPLHF. The chain uses TRBV25-1 and TRBJ1-6; with no DNA, the TCRdb D assignment of TRBD1 cannot be verified. CDR1 and CDR2 (germline): MGHDK, SYGVNS. The CDR3 consists of 13 residues.

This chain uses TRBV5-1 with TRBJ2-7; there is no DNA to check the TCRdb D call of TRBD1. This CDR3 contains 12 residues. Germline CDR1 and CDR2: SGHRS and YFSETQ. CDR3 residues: CASRQGGREQYF.

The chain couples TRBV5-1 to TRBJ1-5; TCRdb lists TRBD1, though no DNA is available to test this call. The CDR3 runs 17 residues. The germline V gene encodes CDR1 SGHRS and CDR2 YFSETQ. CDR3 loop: CASSLDGDTGGGQPQHF.

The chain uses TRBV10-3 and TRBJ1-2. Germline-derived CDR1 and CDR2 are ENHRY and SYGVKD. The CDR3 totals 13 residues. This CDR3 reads CAISESQGYGYTF.